The 5 T cell receptor beta chains below come from one sample, sequenced in a study of blood T cells in healthy people across ages. Primed by a sample-barcoded 5' primer and a J-beta primer mix, a second PCR proceeded for 7 to 11 cycles. In TCRdb, the 5' RACE reads were re-called with MiXCR into one record per CDR3 protein. The sample consists of roughly 1,300,000 distinct CDR3 sequences, approximately 59% of them appearing once. The material sequenced was blood. The source of these receptors is a young man in good health.

The chain combines TRBV7-9 with TRBJ2-7; 8 bases fit TRBD2. Germline V gene sequence: CDR1 SEHNR, CDR2 FQNEAQ (reference sequence). The V segment lost 3 bases and the J segment 7 bases; nucleotides outside the gene matches: 14. The CDR3 is 16 amino acids. CDR3 bases: TGTGCCAGCAGCTTTCTCGAGCGGGGGCCCCTCGATGAGCAGTACTTC. Protein: CASSFLERGPLDEQYF.

This clonotype was picked up many times. The rearrangement links TRBV28 to TRBJ2-5, with D unclear. Trimming removed 3 bases at V and 4 bases at J, with 9 bases between. This CDR3 is built from 13 residues. Germline assignment: CDR1 MDHEN and CDR2 SYDVKM. CDR3 DNA: TGTGCCAGCAGTTTTATAGGGCGAGAGACCCAGTACTTC. This encodes CASSFIGRETQYF.

The chain employs TRBV4-3 and TRBJ2-7; 8 bases are shared with TRBD1. Germline lookup yields CDR1 LGHNA and CDR2 YSLEER. Trimming at V came to 2 bases and at J to 9 bases, leaving 12 bases not matched to a gene. The length of the CDR3 is 15 residues. This chain's CDR3 is CASSQRQGSVAGQYF. The CDR3 nucleotides read TGCGCCAGCAGCCAACGACAGGGGTCTGTCGCGGGGCAGTACTTC.

Comment on this clonotype: One end of the junction varies from germline; a read error may be responsible. The gene calls are TRBV9 and TRBJ1-5; the D gene is possibly TRBD1 (6 bases). CDR1 and CDR2 (germline): SGDLS, YYNGEE. The CDR3 extends over 15 amino acids. This CDR3 is CASSGGQYSNRPQHF. For the CDR3, the DNA is TGTGCCAGCAGCGGCGGACAGTATAGCAATCGGCCCCAGCATTTT.

The CDR3 nucleotides read TGTGCCAGCAGTACCCGGGACACGAAAGTTTATGGCTACACCTTC. Protein product: CASSTRDTKVYGYTF. J is TRBJ1-2 and V is TRBV6-6, with TRBD1 as a possible D gene (6 bases). Germline V lookup: CDR1 MNHNY, CDR2 SVGAGI (reference sequence). V was pared by 5 bases and J by 5 bases, with 18 bases between. The CDR3 spans 15 residues.